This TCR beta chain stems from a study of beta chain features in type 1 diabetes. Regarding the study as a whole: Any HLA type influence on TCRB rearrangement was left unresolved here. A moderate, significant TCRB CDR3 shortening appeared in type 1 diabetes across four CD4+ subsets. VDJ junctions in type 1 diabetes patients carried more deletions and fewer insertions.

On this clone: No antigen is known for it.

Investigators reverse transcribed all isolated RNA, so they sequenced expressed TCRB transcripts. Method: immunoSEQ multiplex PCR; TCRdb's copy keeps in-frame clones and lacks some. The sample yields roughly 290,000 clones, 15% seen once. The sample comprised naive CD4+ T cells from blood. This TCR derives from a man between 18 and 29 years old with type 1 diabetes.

This chain's CDR3 is CASSVGGGVRETQYF. As DNA, the CDR3 is TGTGCCAGCAGCGTTGGCGGGGGCGTTCGAGAGACCCAGTACTTC. V gene TRBV9 combines with J gene TRBJ2-5; maybe TRBD2 (7 bases). The CDR3 loop spans 15 amino acids. V was trimmed by 2 bases and J by 4 bases, leaving 15 bases between them. Germline V gene lookup returns CDR1 SGDLS and CDR2 YYNGEE.